Reported below is one T cell receptor (beta chain). What it binds is not known. The data belong to a study of cytomegalovirus exposure and HLA in healthy donors. Study-wide findings and caveats: The authors listed approximately 150 TCR beta chains as cytomegalovirus-associated. As confirmed in vitro, a few CMV-associated chains were specific for CMV antigens.

Germline CDR1 and CDR2: ENHRY and SYGVKD. With 2 bases clipped from V and 4 bases from J, the junction kept 5 bases outside the gene matches. The CDR3 extends over 15 amino acids. The PCR contained 60 Vbeta and 13 Jbeta primers. As processed by the authors: There were 80 million to 95 million unique TCR beta chains by a later count, and approximately 11 million of them were shared. Generated by immunoSEQ multiplex PCR, the TCRdb table keeps only in-frame clones and is missing some. V and J calls and clone size are those listed in that table; D and trimming were worked out from the DNA. The repertoire includes 100,000 or so clones, over 65% of them detected once, and under 13% sits in the top ten.

The material sequenced was PBMCs. The sequence came from a human donor in good health. The rearrangement links TRBV10-3 to TRBJ2-5, with 9 bases fitting TRBD2. The CDR3 protein is CAISEEVAGVETQYF. Written as DNA, the CDR3 is TGTGCCATCAGTGAGGAGGTAGCGGGGGTAGAGACCCAGTACTTC.